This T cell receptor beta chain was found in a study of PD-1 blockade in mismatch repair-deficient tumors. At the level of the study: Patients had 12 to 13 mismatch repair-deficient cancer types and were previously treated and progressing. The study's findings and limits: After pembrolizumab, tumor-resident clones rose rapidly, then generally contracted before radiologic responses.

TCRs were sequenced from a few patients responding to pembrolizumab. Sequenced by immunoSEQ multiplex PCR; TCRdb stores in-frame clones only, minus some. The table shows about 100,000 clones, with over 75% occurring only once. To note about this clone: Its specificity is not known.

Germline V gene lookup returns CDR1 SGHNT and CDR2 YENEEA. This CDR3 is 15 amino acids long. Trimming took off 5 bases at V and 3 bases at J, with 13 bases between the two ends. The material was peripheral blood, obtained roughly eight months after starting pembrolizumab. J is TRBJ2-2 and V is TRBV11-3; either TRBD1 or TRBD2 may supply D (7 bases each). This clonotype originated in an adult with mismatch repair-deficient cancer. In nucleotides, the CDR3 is TGTGCCAGCAGCGCTCAGGGGGGGTACACCGGGGAGCTGTTTTTT. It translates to CASSAQGGYTGELFF. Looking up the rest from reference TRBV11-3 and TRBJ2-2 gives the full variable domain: EAGVVQSPRYKIIEKKQPVAFWCNPISGHNTLYWYLQNLGQGPELLIRYENEEAVDDSQLPKDRFSAERLKGVDSTLKIQPAELGDSAVYLCASSAQGGYTGELFFGEGSRLTVL.